The 20 T cell receptor beta chains below were found in one sample sequenced in a study of blood T cell repertoires in COVID-19 (dated by TCRdb to the early 2020s). Library generation was performed with the immunoSEQ multiplex PCR assay. TCRdb re-hosts the immuneACCESS table, in-frame sequences only. Its copies lack some clones; in the studies checked, an unresolved V gene accounts for under half of them, and the cause for the rest is not known. Recorded for this sample are 380,000 or so clones; over 65% of them occurred a single time. The ten most abundant clones make up about 1% of the sample. The sample comprised peripheral blood. These receptors all come from a human donor with acute or convalescent COVID-19. The donor label of this sample is uncertain.

V and J are TRBV30 and TRBJ1-5; 8 bases map to TRBD1. Germline CDR1 GTSNPN, CDR2 SVGIG (reference sequence). The CDR3 runs 19 residues. The ends lost 0 bases at V and 0 bases at J; junction bases unmatched: 13. The CDR3 sequence is CAWSVLSGGRYGSNQPQHF. For the CDR3, the DNA is TGTGCCTGGAGTGTACTGTCAGGGGGCCGGTATGGTAGCAATCAGCCCCAGCATTTT.

J is TRBJ2-4 and V is TRBV29-1; a possible D gene is TRBD1 (5 bases). The V end was cut by 5 bases, the J end by 5 bases, with 10 bases between. Per the germline V gene, CDR1 is SQVTM and CDR2 is ANQGSEA. This CDR3 region has 12 residues. The CDR3 DNA reads as TGCAGCGTTCGAACAGGCGAAAACATTCAGTACTTC. It codes for CSVRTGENIQYF.

J is TRBJ1-1 and V is TRBV7-9; D uncertain. Germline values: CDR1 SEHNR, CDR2 FQNEAQ (reference sequence). V gave up 5 bases and J gave up 2 bases, with 9 bases separating them. The CDR3 length is 13 residues. The CDR3 bases are TGTGCCAGCAGCAAAGGAGGAAACACTGAAGCTTTCTTT. Protein sequence: CASSKGGNTEAFF.

The chain has TRBV30 and TRBJ1-6; D uncertain. CDR1 is GTSNPN, CDR2 SVGIG, per germline (reference sequence). The CDR3 is 15 residues long. V lost 2 bases, J lost 10 bases, and 18 bases lay in between. The CDR3 sequence is CAWSTYGAGESPLHF. The CDR3 DNA sequence: TGTGCCTGGAGTACTTATGGCGCGGGAGAATCACCCCTCCACTTT. The full variable domain, in which reference TRBV30 and TRBJ1-6 provide the parts outside the CDR3, is SQTIHQWPATLVQPVGSPLSLECTVEGTSNPNLYWYRQAAGRGLQLLFYSVGIGQISSEVPQNLSASRPQDRQFILSSKKLLLSDSGFYLCAWSTYGAGESPLHFGNGTRLTVT.

This clone occurred a few times. The chain employs TRBV7-9 and TRBJ1-6; 8 bases line up with TRBD1. CDR1 is SEHNR and CDR2 is FQNEAQ in the germline V gene (reference sequence). This CDR3 comprises 15 residues. J was trimmed by 7 bases and V by 6 bases; bases with no gene match: 8. CDR3 amino acids: CASSPRQGRNSPLHF. CDR3 nucleotide sequence: TGTGCCAGCAGTCCAAGACAGGGGAGGAATTCACCCCTCCACTTT.

This chain connects TRBV30 to TRBJ1-2; 9 bases align to TRBD1. CDR1 is GTSNPN and CDR2 is SVGIG in the germline V gene (reference sequence). CDR3 length: 15 amino acids. V shed 3 bases and J 6 bases; nucleotides not matched to a gene: 11. Written as DNA, the CDR3 is TGTGCCTGGAGCGGCACAGGGGGCGCAGCGGATGGCTACACCTTC. Translated, it gives CAWSGTGGAADGYTF.

The chain employs TRBV7-9 and TRBJ2-2; D is undetermined. This CDR3 region has 15 residues. The V end lost 3 bases, the J end lost 5 bases, and 13 bases lay between the germline ends. Germline V CDR1 and CDR2: SEHNR, FQNEAQ (reference sequence). CDR3 in amino acids: CASSFPLVQTGELFF. The CDR3, as DNA: TGTGCCAGCAGCTTCCCTCTCGTACAAACCGGGGAGCTGTTTTTT.

The V call is TRBV18, the J call TRBJ1-2; 9 positions agree with TRBD1. The CDR3 length is 15 residues. Germline CDR1 and CDR2: KGHSH and LQKENI. V lost 5 bases and J lost 8; bases outside the gene matches: 12. The CDR3 is CASSTSGTGRGGYTF. The DNA for the CDR3 is TGTGCCAGCTCAACATCCGGGACAGGGCGAGGAGGCTACACCTTC.

V and J are TRBV12-3 or TRBV12-4 and TRBJ2-1; D is ambiguous. The CDR3 is 12 amino acids. V was cut by 5 bases and J by 7 bases, with 9 bases left in between. DNA of the CDR3: TGTGCCAGCAGTCCGCGGATAAATGAGCAGTTCTTC. It codes for CASSPRINEQFF.

This clone was picked up one time. This chain connects TRBV18 to TRBJ1-1; 10 bases align to TRBD1. Losses at the gene ends were 3 bases for V and 0 bases for J; bases not matched to a gene: 4. Germline-derived CDR1 and CDR2 are KGHSH and LQKENI. The length of the CDR3 is 16 residues. The CDR3 bases are TGTGCCAGCTCACCGAGGACAGGGGGGATGAACACTGAAGCTTTCTTT. Its protein product is CASSPRTGGMNTEAFF.

The gene calls are TRBV2 and TRBJ1-1, with 7 bases matching TRBD1. The junction had 8 bases not matched to a gene; V was cut back by 5 bases and J by 2 bases. The CDR3 sequence is 15 residues long. Germline V gene sequence: CDR1 SNHLY, CDR2 FYNNEI. The CDR3 DNA reads TGTGCCAGCAGTCCCCAGACAGGGCGCAACACTGAAGCTTTCTTT. Encoded protein: CASSPQTGRNTEAFF.

The V gene is TRBV6-5, the J gene TRBJ1-2; D not certain. V lost 7 bases and J 6 bases, leaving 9 bases between the germline ends. Germline V gene lookup returns CDR1 MNHEY and CDR2 SVGAGI. CDR3 length: 11 amino acids. CDR3 DNA sequence: TGTGCCAGCAATACACCCGATGGCTACACCTTC. Protein sequence: CASNTPDGYTF.

V usage is TRBV5-4 and J usage is TRBJ1-2, with D perhaps TRBD1 (6 bases). V shed 7 bases and J shed 3 bases, with 10 bases lying between them. The V gene's germline CDR1 is SGHNT and CDR2 YYREEE (reference sequence). CDR3 length: 12 residues. This CDR3 is CASQRQDYGYTF. CDR3 DNA sequence: TGTGCCAGCCAAAGACAGGACTATGGCTACACCTTC.

The V call is TRBV21-1, the J call TRBJ2-5; TRBD1, the table's D call, lacks a check against the DNA. TRBV21-1 is termed a pseudogene. This CDR3 is 15 amino acids long. In nucleotides, the CDR3 is TGTGCCAGCAGCAAAGGTGGGACACGGCTAGAGACCCAGTACTTC. This gives the protein CASSKGGTRLETQYF.

The chain combines TRBV4-1 with TRBJ1-1, with a possible D match to TRBD1 (5 bases). Deletions cut 4 bases from V and 4 bases from J, with 13 bases between. This CDR3 is 14 amino acids long. Germline values: CDR1 MGHRA, CDR2 YSYEKL. The chain's CDR3 is CASSLLVGGTEAFF. In DNA form, the CDR3 reads TGCGCCAGCAGCCTCCTCGTCGGGGGCACTGAAGCTTTCTTT.

The CDR3 loop reads CASSTGTPYEQYF. The DNA for the CDR3 is TGTGCCAGCAGCACAGGGACCCCCTACGAGCAGTACTTC. V gene TRBV7-9 combines with J gene TRBJ2-7; a weak D match, TRBD1 (6 bases). CDR1 SEHNR and CDR2 FQNEAQ come from the germline V gene (reference sequence). V lost 5 bases, J lost 2 bases, and 10 bases lay in between. This CDR3 has 13 residues.

This chain connects TRBV28 to TRBJ1-2; the D is unclear. CDR3 length: 15 amino acids. The V and J ends lost 6 bases and 1 base respectively, with 15 bases between them. Germline-derived CDR1 and CDR2 are MDHEN and SYDVKM. The CDR3 region is CASSPLVSVNYGYTF. CDR3 in DNA: TGTGCCAGCAGCCCTCTTGTTTCCGTTAACTATGGCTACACCTTC.

The rearrangement joins TRBV7-2 to TRBJ2-2, with D uncertain. This CDR3 is built from 12 residues. Trimming left V 1 base short and J 7 bases short, with 4 bases between. Per germline, CDR1 SGHTA and CDR2 FQGNSA. CDR3 coding DNA: TGTGCCAGCAGCTTAGGTCGCGGGGAGCTGTTTTTT. This codes for CASSLGRGELFF.

The chain carries TRBV27 and TRBJ2-7; D uncertain. CDR3 length equals 15 residues. V was cut by 1 base and J by 3 bases, with 13 bases left in between. Germline V CDR1 and CDR2: MNHEY, SMNVEV (reference sequence). This chain's CDR3 is CASSLLISADYEQYF. CDR3 DNA: TGTGCCAGCAGTTTATTGATCTCGGCGGACTACGAGCAGTACTTC.

A few counts support this clone. The chain links TRBV24-1 to TRBJ1-1, with D possibly matching TRBD1 (5 bases). Germline V gene sequence: CDR1 KGHDR, CDR2 SFDVKD. Trimming shortened V by 11 bases and J by 7 bases, and 22 bases separated the two germline ends. There are 14 residues in the CDR3. The CDR3 spells CAKGDQARTFEAFF. The CDR3 coding sequence is TGTGCCAAAGGGGATCAGGCCCGAACCTTTGAAGCTTTCTTT.